The sequence of this T cell receptor (beta chain) was determined in a study of immune heterogeneity within non-small cell lung tumors. At the level of the study: Among the tumors, several were squamous cell carcinomas, under twelve were non-squamous carcinomas and 1 was not otherwise specified.

The CDR3 is 19 residues long. V lost 5 bases to trimming and J lost 0 bases; unmatched junction nucleotides: 10. Germline V gene lookup returns CDR1 MDHEN and CDR2 SYDVKM. In its sample, this clonotype is medium-sized. The authors used about 610 ng of bulk tumor genomic DNA per sample as template. Several biopsies per primary tumor, spaced far apart, were taken during surgery. Their non-small cell lung cancer was newly diagnosed and untreated, and the patients underwent curative surgery. Amplifying TCR beta CDR3 involved multiplex PCR carried out with 32 V and 13 J primers. Each CDR3 protein gets one entry after TCRdb re-called the multiplex PCR reads with MiXCR. Among approximately 11,000 distinct CDR3 sequences listed, 25% to 35% were seen once.

The TCR originated in an older woman with non-small cell lung cancer. Material: lung tumor tissue. V usage is TRBV28 and J usage is TRBJ2-3, with 14 bases identical to TRBD2. The CDR3 loop reads CASSALTSGRATSTDTQYF. In DNA form, the CDR3 reads TGTGCCAGCAGTGCATTGACTAGCGGGAGGGCTACTAGCACAGATACGCAGTATTTT.